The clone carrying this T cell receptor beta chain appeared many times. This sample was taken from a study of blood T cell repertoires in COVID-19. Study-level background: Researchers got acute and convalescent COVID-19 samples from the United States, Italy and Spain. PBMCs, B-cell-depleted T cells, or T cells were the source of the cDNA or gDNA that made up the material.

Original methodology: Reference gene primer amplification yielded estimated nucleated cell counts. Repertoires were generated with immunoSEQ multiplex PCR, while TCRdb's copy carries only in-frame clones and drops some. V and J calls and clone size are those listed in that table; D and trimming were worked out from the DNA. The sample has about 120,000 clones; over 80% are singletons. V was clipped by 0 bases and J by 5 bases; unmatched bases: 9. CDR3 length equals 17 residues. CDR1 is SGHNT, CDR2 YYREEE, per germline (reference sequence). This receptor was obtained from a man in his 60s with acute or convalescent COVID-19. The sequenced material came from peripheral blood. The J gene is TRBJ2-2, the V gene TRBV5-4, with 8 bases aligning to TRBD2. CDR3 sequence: CASSLASSGSYTGELFF. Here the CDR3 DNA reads TGTGCCAGCAGCTTGGCCTCCAGCGGGAGTTATACCGGGGAGCTGTTTTTT.